This entry is about one T cell receptor beta chain. These data are taken from a study of blood T cell repertoires in COVID-19. In germline, CDR1 is SGHDT, CDR2 YYEEEE. The CDR3 totals 14 residues. V was shortened by 1 base and J by 5 bases, with 12 bases between the two germline ends. The table came from immunoSEQ multiplex PCR; TCRdb's copy has only in-frame clones and leaves some out. The sample records some 300,000 clones, approximately 89% being singletons. The TCR originated in a woman between 45 and 60 years old who had been exposed to COVID-19. Sequenced sample: PBMCs or T cells enriched from blood (not recorded which). The genes are TRBV5-6 and TRBJ2-5; D possibly corresponds to TRBD2 (5 bases). CDR3 sequence: CASSLLLVGETQYF. CDR3 sequence (DNA): TGTGCCAGCAGCTTGTTACTAGTCGGCGAGACCCAGTACTTC.